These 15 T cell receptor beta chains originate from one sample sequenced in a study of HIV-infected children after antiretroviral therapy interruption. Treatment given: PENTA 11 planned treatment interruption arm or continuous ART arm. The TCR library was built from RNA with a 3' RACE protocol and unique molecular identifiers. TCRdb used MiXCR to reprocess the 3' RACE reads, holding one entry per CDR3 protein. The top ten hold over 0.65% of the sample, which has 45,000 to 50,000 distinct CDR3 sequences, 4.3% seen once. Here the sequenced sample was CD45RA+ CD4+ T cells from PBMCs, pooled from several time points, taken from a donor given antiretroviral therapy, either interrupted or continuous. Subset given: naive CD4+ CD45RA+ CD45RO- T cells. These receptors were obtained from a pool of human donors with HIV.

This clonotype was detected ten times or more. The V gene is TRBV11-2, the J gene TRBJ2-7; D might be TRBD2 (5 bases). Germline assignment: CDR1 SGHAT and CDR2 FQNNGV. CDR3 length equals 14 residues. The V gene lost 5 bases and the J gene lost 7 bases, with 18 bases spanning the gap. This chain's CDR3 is CASSITSRLGEQYF. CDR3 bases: TGTGCCAGCAGCATAACTAGTAGGCTGGGTGAGCAGTACTTC.

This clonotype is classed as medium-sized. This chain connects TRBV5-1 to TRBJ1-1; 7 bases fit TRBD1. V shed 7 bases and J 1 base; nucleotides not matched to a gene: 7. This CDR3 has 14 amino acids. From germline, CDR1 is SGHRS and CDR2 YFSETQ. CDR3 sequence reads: CASLDRVGNTEAFF. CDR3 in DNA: TGCGCCAGCTTAGACAGGGTGGGGAACACTGAAGCTTTCTTT.

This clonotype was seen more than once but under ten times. The CDR3 DNA is TGTGCCAGCAGCCCAGTCAGTTCTGGGGCCAACGTCCTGACTTTC. This encodes CASSPVSSGANVLTF. The rearrangement links TRBV7-9 to TRBJ2-6; D remains ambiguous. From germline, CDR1 is SEHNR and CDR2 FQNEAQ (reference sequence). The length of the CDR3 is 15 residues. V lost 5 bases and J 1 base, leaving 9 bases between the germline ends. Full variable domain (outside the CDR3, taken from reference TRBV7-9 and TRBJ2-6): DTGVSQNPRHKITKRGQNVTFRCDPISEHNRLYWYRQTLGQGPEFLTYFQNEAQLEKSRLLSDRFSAERPKGSFSTLEIQRTEQGDSAMYLCASSPVSSGANVLTFGAGSRLTVL.

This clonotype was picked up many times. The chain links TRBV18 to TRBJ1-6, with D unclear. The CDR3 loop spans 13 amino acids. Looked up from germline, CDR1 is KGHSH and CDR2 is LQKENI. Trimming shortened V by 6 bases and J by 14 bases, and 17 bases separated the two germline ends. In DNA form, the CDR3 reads TGTGCCAGCTCGCCGAACGAAGGGTCAGCCCTCCACTTT. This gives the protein CASSPNEGSALHF. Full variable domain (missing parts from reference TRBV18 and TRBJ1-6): NAGVMQNPRHLVRRRGQEARLRCSPMKGHSHVYWYRQLPEEGLKFMVYLQKENIIDESGMPKERFSAEFPKEGPSILRIQQVVRGDSAAYFCASSPNEGSALHFGNGTRLTVT.

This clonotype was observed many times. CDR3 nucleotides: TGTGCCTGGAGCCGCACTCCTCCGGACTCACCCCTCCACTTT. As protein: CAWSRTPPDSPLHF. The chain has TRBV30 and TRBJ1-6; unclear D gene. The CDR3 spans 14 residues. V lost 3 bases, J lost 10 bases, and 16 bases lay in between. From germline, CDR1 is GTSNPN and CDR2 SVGIG (reference sequence). The variable domain in full, completed from reference TRBV30 and TRBJ1-6, reads SQTIHQWPATLVQPVGSPLSLECTVEGTSNPNLYWYRQAAGRGLQLLFYSVGIGQISSEVPQNLSASRPQDRQFILSSKKLLLSDSGFYLCAWSRTPPDSPLHFGNGTRLTVT.

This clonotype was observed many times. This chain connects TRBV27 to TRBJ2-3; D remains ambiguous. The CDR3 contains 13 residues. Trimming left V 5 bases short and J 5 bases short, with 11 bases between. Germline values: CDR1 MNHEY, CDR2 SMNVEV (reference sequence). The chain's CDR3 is CASSHTVGDTQYF. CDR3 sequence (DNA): TGTGCCAGCAGTCATACTGTGGGAGATACGCAGTATTTT.

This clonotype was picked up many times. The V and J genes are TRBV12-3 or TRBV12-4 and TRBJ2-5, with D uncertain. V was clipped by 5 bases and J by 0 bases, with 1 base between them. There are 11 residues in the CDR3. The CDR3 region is CASSHQETQYF. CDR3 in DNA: TGTGCCAGCAGTCACCAAGAGACCCAGTACTTC.

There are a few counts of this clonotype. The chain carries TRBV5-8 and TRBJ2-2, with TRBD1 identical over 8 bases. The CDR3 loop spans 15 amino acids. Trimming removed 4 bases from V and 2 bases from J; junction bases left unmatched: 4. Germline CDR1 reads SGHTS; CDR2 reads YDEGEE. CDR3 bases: TGTGCCAGCAGCGCCGGGACAGGAAACACCGGGGAGCTGTTTTTT. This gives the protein CASSAGTGNTGELFF.

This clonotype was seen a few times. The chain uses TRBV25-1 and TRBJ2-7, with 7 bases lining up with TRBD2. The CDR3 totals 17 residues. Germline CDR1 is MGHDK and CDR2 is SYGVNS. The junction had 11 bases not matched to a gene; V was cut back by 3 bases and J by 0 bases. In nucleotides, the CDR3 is TGTGCCAGCAGTGACCCCTCGGGGGGTCCAAGCTCCTACGAGCAGTACTTC. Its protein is CASSDPSGGPSSYEQYF.

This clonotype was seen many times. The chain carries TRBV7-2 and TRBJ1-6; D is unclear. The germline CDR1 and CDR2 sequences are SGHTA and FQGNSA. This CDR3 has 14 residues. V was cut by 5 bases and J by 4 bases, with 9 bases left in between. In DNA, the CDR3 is TGTGCCAGCAGCCCGGCTCCGTATAATTCACCCCTCCACTTT. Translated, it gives CASSPAPYNSPLHF.

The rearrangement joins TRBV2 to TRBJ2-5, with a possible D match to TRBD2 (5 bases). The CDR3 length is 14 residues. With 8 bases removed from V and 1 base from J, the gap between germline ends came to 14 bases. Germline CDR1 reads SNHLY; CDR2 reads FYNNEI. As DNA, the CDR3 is TGTGCCAGCTCGGAGACCAGCGGCCAAGAGACCCAGTACTTC. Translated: CASSETSGQETQYF.

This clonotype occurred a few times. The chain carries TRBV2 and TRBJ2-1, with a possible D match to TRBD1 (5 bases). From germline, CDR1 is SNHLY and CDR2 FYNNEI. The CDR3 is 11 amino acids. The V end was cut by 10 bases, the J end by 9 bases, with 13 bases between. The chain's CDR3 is CATQGSGEQFF. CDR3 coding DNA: TGTGCCACCCAGGGTAGTGGTGAGCAGTTCTTC.

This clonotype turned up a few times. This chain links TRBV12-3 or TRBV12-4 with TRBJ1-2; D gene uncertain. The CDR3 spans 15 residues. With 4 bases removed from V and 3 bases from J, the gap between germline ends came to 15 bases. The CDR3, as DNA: TGTGCCAGCAGTTCGCCGCCGGACCGGGACTATGGCTACACCTTC. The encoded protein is CASSSPPDRDYGYTF.

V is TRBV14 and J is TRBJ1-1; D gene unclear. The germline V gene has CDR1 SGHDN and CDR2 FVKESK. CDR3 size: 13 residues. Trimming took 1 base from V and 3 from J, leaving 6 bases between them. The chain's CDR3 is CASSQATYTEAFF. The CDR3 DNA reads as TGTGCCAGCAGCCAAGCGACTTACACTGAAGCTTTCTTT.

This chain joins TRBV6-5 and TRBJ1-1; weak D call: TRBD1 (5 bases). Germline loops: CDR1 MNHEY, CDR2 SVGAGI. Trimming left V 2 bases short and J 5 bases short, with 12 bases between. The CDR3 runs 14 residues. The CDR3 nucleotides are TGTGCCAGCAGTTACGTGGGGCGTTGGACTGAAGCTTTCTTT. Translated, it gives CASSYVGRWTEAFF.